The rows below give T cell receptor beta chains drawn from one sample of a study of OX40 agonist ivuxolimab in advanced cancers. TCRdb's copy holds only in-frame clones and misses some; the assay was immunoSEQ multiplex PCR. The repertoire includes approximately 51,000 clones, around 77% of them detected once, and 2% to 2.5% sits in the top ten. Specimen: CD4+ or CD8+ T cells sorted from blood, collected in a trial of the OX40 agonist ivuxolimab. These receptors were taken from an adult with an advanced solid tumor such as melanoma, head and neck, liver or kidney cancer. The CDR3 runs from the conserved cysteine through the conserved F or W. Each record gives: V gene, D gene, CDR3 length, J gene, clone size, CDR3 DNA, CDR3 protein. The D gene is left open where the match is weak. Size is stated for part of the rows, as once, few or many counts, or as a class when the clone is expanded.

TRBV19	NA	16	TRBJ1-3	NA	TGTGCCAGTAACCAGGGAAGAAACCCCTCTGGAAACACCATATATTTT	CASNQGRNPSGNTIYF
TRBV28	NA	13	TRBJ1-2	NA	TGTGCCAGCAGTTTGGGGTACGACTATGGCTACACCTTC	CASSLGYDYGYTF
TRBV5-1	NA	15	TRBJ2-1	NA	TGCGCCAGCAGCCCTCGAGGAGCGGGTTCCAATGAGCAGTTCTTC	CASSPRGAGSNEQFF
TRBV6-1	NA	12	TRBJ2-2	NA	TGTGCCAGCGGACTAAACACCGGGGAGCTGTTTTTT	CASGLNTGELFF
TRBV5-1	NA	15	TRBJ1-1	once	TGCGCCAGCAGCTTGGTGCCTGAGGTGAACACTGAAGCTTTCTTT	CASSLVPEVNTEAFF
TRBV7-9	NA	17	TRBJ2-4	NA	TGTGCCAGCAGCCCAAACTTATTTCGGGAGAAGGGAAACATTCAGTACTTC	CASSPNLFREKGNIQYF
TRBV28	NA	11	TRBJ2-1	NA	TGTGCCAGCAGCCCCGGGACCCAGCAGTTCTTC	CASSPGTQQFF
TRBV4-2	TRBD1	16	TRBJ1-2	NA	TGTGCCAGCAGCCAAGAAGCTGACAGGGGGCTTTATGGCTACACCTTC	CASSQEADRGLYGYTF
TRBV5-1	TRBD1	15	TRBJ1-2	NA	TGCGCCAGCAGTTCCGGGACAGGGAGAGTCTATGGCTACACCTTC	CASSSGTGRVYGYTF
TRBV5-6	NA	12	TRBJ1-1	NA	TGTGCCAGCAGCTACAGCTCCGCTGAAGCTTTCTTT	CASSYSSAEAFF
TRBV5-6	NA	14	TRBJ2-1	once	TGTGCCAGCAGCTTTACGGGTCCAAACAATGAGCAGTTCTTC	CASSFTGPNNEQFF
TRBV7-9	TRBD2	14	TRBJ2-1	NA	TGTGCCAGCAGCCGACTAGCGGATAACAATGAGCAGTTCTTC	CASSRLADNNEQFF
TRBV5-1	TRBD1	17	TRBJ1-6	NA	TGCGCCAGCAGCCCGGGACAGGGGGCGGTGAGTAATTCACCCCTCCACTTT	CASSPGQGAVSNSPLHF
TRBV10-3	NA	14	TRBJ1-5	few	TGTGCCATCGGCAGGGGAAGGGGCAATCAGCCCCAGCATTTT	CAIGRGRGNQPQHF
TRBV6-6	NA	15	TRBJ2-7	NA	TGTGCCAGCTACGTCCGACCAGCGTCAGCCTACGAGCAGTACTTC	CASYVRPASAYEQYF
TRBV5-1	TRBD2	15	TRBJ2-3	NA	TGCGCCAGCAGCGCGGGACTAGCGGGAGCAGATACGCAGTATTTT	CASSAGLAGADTQYF
TRBV6-1	TRBD1	14	TRBJ1-2	NA	TGTGCCAGCAGCTACGGACAGGGGGCGCGGGGCTACACCTTC	CASSYGQGARGYTF
TRBV7-9	TRBD1	16	TRBJ2-3	NA	TGTGCCAGCAGCTTAGGTGACAGGGGGAGCACAGATACGCAGTATTTT	CASSLGDRGSTDTQYF
TRBV10-3	NA	12	TRBJ2-3	NA	TGTGCCTCAAAGACAGACACAGATACGCAGTATTTT	CASKTDTDTQYF
TRBV5-8	TRBD1	16	TRBJ1-2	NA	TGTGCCAGCAGCTTGGTACAGGGGGCCTTAGTGGACGGCTACACCTTC	CASSLVQGALVDGYTF
TRBV6-4	NA	14	TRBJ1-2	NA	TGTGCCAGCAGCCACCCTCGGCAGACCTATGGCTACACCTTC	CASSHPRQTYGYTF
TRBV5-4	TRBD1	15	TRBJ1-4	NA	TGTGCCAGCAGCGATGCCGGGACAGCAAATGAAAAACTGTTTTTT	CASSDAGTANEKLFF
TRBV5-1	NA	10	TRBJ2-7	NA	TGCGCCAGCTACAGATACGAGCAGTACTTC	CASYRYEQYF
TRBV2	NA	13	TRBJ2-3	NA	TGTGCCAGCAGTTCTGACAGCACAGATACGCAGTATTTT	CASSSDSTDTQYF
TRBV5-1	TRBD2	16	TRBJ2-2	NA	TGCGCCAGCAGCCCAACACTAGCGGTTAACACCGGGGAGCTGTTTTTT	CASSPTLAVNTGELFF
TRBV19	NA	15	TRBJ2-5	NA	TGTGCCAGTAGTATAGCTAGCAGGAGAGGAGAGACCCAGTACTTC	CASSIASRRGETQYF
TRBV28	NA	16	TRBJ2-7	NA	TGTGCCAGCAGAGAGACATGGGACACTAACTCCTACGAGCAGTACTTC	CASRETWDTNSYEQYF
TRBV10-1	NA	15	TRBJ2-7	once	TGCGCCAGCAGTGAGTCCCCCTGGGGGGAATCCGAGCAGTACTTC	CASSESPWGESEQYF
TRBV28	NA	14	TRBJ1-4	NA	TGTGCCAGCAGGGATGACAGGCGTAATGAAAAACTGTTTTTT	CASRDDRRNEKLFF
TRBV27	NA	13	TRBJ1-4	NA	TGTGCCAGCCGGACAGCACGGAACGAAAAACTGTTTTTT	CASRTARNEKLFF
TRBV10-3	NA	13	TRBJ1-4	many	TGTGCCATCAGTGATTTAGCGACGGAAAAACTGTTTTTT	CAISDLATEKLFF
TRBV9	NA	16	TRBJ2-7	NA	TGTGCCAGCAGCGTAGCTAGGGAGTATGACATATACGAGCAGTACTTC	CASSVAREYDIYEQYF
TRBV7-2	NA	11	TRBJ1-2	NA	TGTGCCAGCAGCCCCTTGGTTGGCTACACCTTC	CASSPLVGYTF
TRBV5-4	TRBD1	14	TRBJ2-1	few	TGTGCCAGCAGCCTTAACACAGGGGGCAAAGAGCAGTTCTTC	CASSLNTGGKEQFF
TRBV19	TRBD2	15	TRBJ2-7	NA	TGTGCCAGTAGGAGACTAGCGGGGGACTCCTACGAGCAGTACTTC	CASRRLAGDSYEQYF
TRBV5-6	NA	11	TRBJ1-2	NA	TGTGCCAACTATGGGGGTGGTGGCTACACCTTC	CANYGGGGYTF
TRBV6-6	TRBD1	15	TRBJ1-1	NA	TGTGCCAGCCTGCCCCAGCCGGACAGGGGCACTGAAGCTTTCTTT	CASLPQPDRGTEAFF
TRBV27	NA	15	TRBJ2-3	NA	TGTGCCAGCAGTCAGACGACAGGTGGGGCAGATACGCAGTATTTT	CASSQTTGGADTQYF
TRBV5-1	NA	12	TRBJ1-2	NA	TGCGCCAGCAGCTCCGAGGACTATGGCTACACCTTC	CASSSEDYGYTF
TRBV6-1	TRBD2	15	TRBJ2-7	NA	TGTGCCAGCAGTGTCGGACTAGCGGGAAGGTACGAGCAGTACTTC	CASSVGLAGRYEQYF
TRBV7-9	TRBD2	18	TRBJ2-3	few	TGTGCCAGCAGCCAGGGACTAGCGGGAGCTCGAAACACAGATACGCAGTATTTT	CASSQGLAGARNTDTQYF
TRBV28	NA	13	TRBJ1-1	NA	TGTGCCACAAGGACAGTAACTACCACTGAAGCTTTCTTT	CATRTVTTTEAFF
TRBV27	TRBD2	18	TRBJ2-2	few	TGTGCCAGCAGCCCGGGACTAGCGGGAAGGGGCTTGGCCGGGGAGCTGTTTTTT	CASSPGLAGRGLAGELFF
TRBV11-2	TRBD2	15	TRBJ2-7	NA	TGTGCCAGCAGCTTAGTAGCGGGAGGAAACTACGAGCAGTACTTC	CASSLVAGGNYEQYF
TRBV10-3	TRBD2	17	TRBJ2-1	few	TGTGCCATCAGTGAGCCGGCGTCAGCGGGAGGGCCCAATGAGCAGTTCTTC	CAISEPASAGGPNEQFF
TRBV27	TRBD1	13	TRBJ1-4	NA	TGTGCCAGCCGACAGGGGACCTATGAAAAACTGTTTTTT	CASRQGTYEKLFF
TRBV5-4	TRBD1	15	TRBJ1-4	medium-sized	TGTGCCAGCCTGAAGAAAGGACAGGGAAATGAAAAACTGTTTTTT	CASLKKGQGNEKLFF
TRBV6-1	NA	15	TRBJ1-3	NA	TGTGCCAGCAGCGTGGACCTGATGGTGGGAAACACCATATATTTT	CASSVDLMVGNTIYF
TRBV10-1	NA	12	TRBJ2-3	NA	TGCGCCAGCAGTGGACCGGGCGATACGCAGTATTTT	CASSGPGDTQYF
TRBV11-2	NA	14	TRBJ1-2	few	TGTGCCAGCAACGACAGGAGAACTAACTATGGCTACACCTTC	CASNDRRTNYGYTF
TRBV6-6	NA	13	TRBJ2-2	NA	TGTGCCAGCAGTTACTCTGTAGCCGGGGAGCTGTTTTTT	CASSYSVAGELFF
TRBV2	NA	14	TRBJ1-1	NA	TGTGCCAGCCTGCAAGGGCAGGTCTTGGATGAAGCTTTCTTT	CASLQGQVLDEAFF
TRBV18	TRBD1	14	TRBJ1-3	NA	TGTGCCAGCTCGACCAACAGGGGAGAAAACACCATATATTTT	CASSTNRGENTIYF
TRBV11-2	TRBD1	15	TRBJ1-1	NA	TGTGCCAGCAGCTTAGAGGGGACAGGGTTCGCTGAAGCTTTCTTT	CASSLEGTGFAEAFF
TRBV19	NA	14	TRBJ2-7	few	TGTGCCAGTAGTATCACAAGGACATCTGACGAGCAGTACTTC	CASSITRTSDEQYF
TRBV10-3	NA	11	TRBJ2-7	NA	TGTGCCACCAGGGGAGCCTACGAGCAGTACTTC	CATRGAYEQYF
TRBV19	NA	11	TRBJ1-1	few	TGTGCCAGTAGTATCCAATCTGAAGCTTTCTTT	CASSIQSEAFF
TRBV7-8	NA	16	TRBJ1-5	NA	TGTGCCAGCACCCCCGGGCGGGGCTTCGACAATCAGCCCCAGCATTTT	CASTPGRGFDNQPQHF
TRBV2	NA	14	TRBJ1-2	NA	TGTGCCAGCAGTGAACGAACAGGGAGCTATGGCTACACCTTC	CASSERTGSYGYTF